This T cell receptor beta chain was captured in a study of blood T cell repertoires in COVID-19. Study information: From the United States, Italy and Spain came samples of acute and convalescent COVID-19. T cells, B-cell-depleted T cells, or PBMCs supplied cDNA or gDNA.

Clones were sequenced by immunoSEQ multiplex PCR, and TCRdb holds only the in-frame ones, with some missing. Among approximately 91,000 clones, roughly 80% were seen once, and the ten largest hold under 20%. The sample taken for sequencing was peripheral blood. The sequence was collected from a human donor in a cohort sampled during active COVID-19.

CDR3 residues: CASSLLGNTIYF. In DNA form, the CDR3 reads TGTGCCAGCAGCTTACTAGGAAACACCATATATTTT. The chain links TRBV7-9 to TRBJ1-3; no firm D call. The germline V gene encodes CDR1 SEHNR and CDR2 FQNEAQ (reference sequence). Trimming pared 2 bases from V and 4 bases from J, leaving 3 bases between. This CDR3 region has 12 residues.